This T cell receptor (beta chain) appears in the sequencing data of a study of blood T cell repertoires in COVID-19. The repertoire was sequenced with immunoSEQ multiplex PCR; TCRdb's copy has only in-frame clones and lacks some. Counted here are some 240,000 clones, approximately 85% occurring once; the ten biggest clones make up over 2%. Germline CDR1 and CDR2: SGHTS and YDEGEE. V lost 2 bases and J 6 bases, leaving 15 bases between the germline ends. The CDR3 spans 16 residues. This receptor was taken from a woman aged 70-85 years with COVID-19, enrolled during active disease. The chain uses TRBV5-8 and TRBJ1-6, with a possible D match to TRBD1 (5 bases). The sequenced sample consisted of peripheral blood. CDR3 bases: TGTGCCAGCAGCTTAGACGGCCTCGGGGGTAATTCACCCCTCCACTTT. Protein sequence: CASSLDGLGGNSPLHF.